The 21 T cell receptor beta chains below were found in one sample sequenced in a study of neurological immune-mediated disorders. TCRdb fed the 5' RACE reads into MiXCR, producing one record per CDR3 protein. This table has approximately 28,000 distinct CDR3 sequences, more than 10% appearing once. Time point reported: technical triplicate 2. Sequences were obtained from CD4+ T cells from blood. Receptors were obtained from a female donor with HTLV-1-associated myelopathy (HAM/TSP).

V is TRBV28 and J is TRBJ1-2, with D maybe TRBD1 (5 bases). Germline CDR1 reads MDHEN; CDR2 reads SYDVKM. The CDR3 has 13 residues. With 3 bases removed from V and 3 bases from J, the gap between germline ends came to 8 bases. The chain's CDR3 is CASSLVGDYGYTF. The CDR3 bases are TGTGCCAGCAGTTTGGTAGGGGACTATGGCTACACCTTC.

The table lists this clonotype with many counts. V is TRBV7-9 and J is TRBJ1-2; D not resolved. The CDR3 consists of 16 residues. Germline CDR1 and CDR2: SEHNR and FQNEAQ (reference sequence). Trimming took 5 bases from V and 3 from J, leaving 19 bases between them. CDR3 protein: CASSIKGTAGDYGYTF. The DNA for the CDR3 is TGTGCCAGCAGCATTAAGGGCACAGCCGGGGACTATGGCTACACCTTC.

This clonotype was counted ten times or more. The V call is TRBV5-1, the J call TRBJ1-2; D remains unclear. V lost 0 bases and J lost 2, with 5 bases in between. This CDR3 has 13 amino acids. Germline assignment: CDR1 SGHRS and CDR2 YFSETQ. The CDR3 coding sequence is TGCGCCAGCAGCTTGGAAAGGAACTATGGCTACACCTTC. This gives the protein CASSLERNYGYTF.

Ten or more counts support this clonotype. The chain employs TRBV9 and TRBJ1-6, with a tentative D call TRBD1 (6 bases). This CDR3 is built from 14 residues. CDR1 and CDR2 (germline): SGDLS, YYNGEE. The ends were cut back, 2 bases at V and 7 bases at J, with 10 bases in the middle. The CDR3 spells CASSVGHLNSPLHF. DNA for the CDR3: TGTGCCAGCAGCGTGGGACACCTAAATTCACCCCTCCACTTT.

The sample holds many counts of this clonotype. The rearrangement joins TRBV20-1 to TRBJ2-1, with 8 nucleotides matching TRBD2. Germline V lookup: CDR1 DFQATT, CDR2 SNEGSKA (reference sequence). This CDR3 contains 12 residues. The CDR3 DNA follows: TGCAGCGGGGGGGCAATCAACGGAGAGCAGTTCTTC. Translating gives CSGGAINGEQFF.

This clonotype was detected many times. The CDR3 here is CASTNFGGTQYF. CDR3 coding DNA: TGTGCCAGCACCAACTTCGGGGGCACGCAGTATTTT. J is TRBJ2-3 and V is TRBV12-3 or TRBV12-4, with D perhaps given as TRBD1 or TRBD2 (6 bases each). V was pared by 7 bases and J by 9 bases, with 14 bases between. The CDR3 sequence is 12 residues long.

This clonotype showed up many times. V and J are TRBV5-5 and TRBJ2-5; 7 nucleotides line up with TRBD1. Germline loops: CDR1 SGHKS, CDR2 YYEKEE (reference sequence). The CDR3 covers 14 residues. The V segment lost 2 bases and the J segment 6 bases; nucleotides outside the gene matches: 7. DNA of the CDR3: TGTGCCAGCAGCTTCCCGACAGGGACGAAGACCCAGTACTTC. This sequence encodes CASSFPTGTKTQYF.

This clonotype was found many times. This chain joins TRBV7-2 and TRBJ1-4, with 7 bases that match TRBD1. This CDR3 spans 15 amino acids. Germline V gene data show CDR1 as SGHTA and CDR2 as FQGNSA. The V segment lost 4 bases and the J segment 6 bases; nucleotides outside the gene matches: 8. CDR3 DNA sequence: TGTGCCAGCAGCTCACCACAGGGGTTGGATGAAAAACTGTTTTTT. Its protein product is CASSSPQGLDEKLFF.

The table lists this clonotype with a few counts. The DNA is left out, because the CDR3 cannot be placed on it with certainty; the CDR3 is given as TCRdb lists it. The CDR3 loop is CASSFYICSARTTDTQYF. The chain couples TRBV7-2 to TRBJ2-3; the table's D call of TRBD2 was not tested on the DNA. The CDR3 sequence runs 18 residues, both termini included. Looked up from germline, CDR1 is SGHTA and CDR2 is FQGNSA.

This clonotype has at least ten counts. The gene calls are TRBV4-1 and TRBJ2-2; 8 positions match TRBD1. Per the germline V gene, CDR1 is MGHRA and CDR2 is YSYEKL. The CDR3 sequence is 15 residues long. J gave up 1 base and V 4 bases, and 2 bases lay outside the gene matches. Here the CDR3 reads CASSLGTGNTGELFF. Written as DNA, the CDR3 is TGCGCCAGCAGCCTTGGGACAGGGAACACCGGGGAGCTGTTTTTT.

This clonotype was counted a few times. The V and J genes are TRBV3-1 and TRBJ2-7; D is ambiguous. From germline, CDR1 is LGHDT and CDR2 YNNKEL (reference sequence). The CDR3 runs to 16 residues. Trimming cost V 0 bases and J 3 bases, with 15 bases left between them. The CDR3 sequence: CASSQDQRRMFYEQYF. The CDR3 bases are TGTGCCAGCAGCCAAGATCAGCGCCGGATGTTCTACGAGCAGTACTTC.

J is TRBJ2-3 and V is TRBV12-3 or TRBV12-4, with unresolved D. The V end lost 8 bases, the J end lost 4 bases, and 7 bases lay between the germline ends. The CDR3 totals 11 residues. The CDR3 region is CASGKSDTQYF. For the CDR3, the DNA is TGTGCCAGCGGAAAGTCAGATACGCAGTATTTT.

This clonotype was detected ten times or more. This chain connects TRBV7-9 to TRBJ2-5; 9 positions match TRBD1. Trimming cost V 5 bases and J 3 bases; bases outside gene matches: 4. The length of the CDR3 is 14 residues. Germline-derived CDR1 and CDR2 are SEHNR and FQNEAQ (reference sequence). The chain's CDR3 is CASSPGQGEETQYF. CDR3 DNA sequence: TGTGCCAGCAGCCCGGGACAGGGAGAAGAGACCCAGTACTTC.

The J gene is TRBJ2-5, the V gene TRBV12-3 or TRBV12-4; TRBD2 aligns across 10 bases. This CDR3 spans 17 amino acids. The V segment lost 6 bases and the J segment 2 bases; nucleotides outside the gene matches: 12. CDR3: CASSPLLLAGSQETQYF. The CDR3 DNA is TGTGCCAGCAGCCCCCTGTTACTAGCGGGATCTCAAGAGACCCAGTACTTC.

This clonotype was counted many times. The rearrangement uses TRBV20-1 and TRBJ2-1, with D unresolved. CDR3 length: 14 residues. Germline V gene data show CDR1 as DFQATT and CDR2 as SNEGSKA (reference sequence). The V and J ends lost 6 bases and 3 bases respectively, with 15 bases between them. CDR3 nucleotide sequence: TGCAGTGCCCCCCCCGGTGGGGACTACAATGAGCAGTTCTTC. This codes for CSAPPGGDYNEQFF.

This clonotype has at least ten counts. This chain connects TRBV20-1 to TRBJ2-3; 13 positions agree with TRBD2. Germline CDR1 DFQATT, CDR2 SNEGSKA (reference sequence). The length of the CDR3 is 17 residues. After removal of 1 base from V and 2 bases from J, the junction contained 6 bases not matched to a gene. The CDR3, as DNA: TGCAGTGCTAGAGCTGTAACTAGCGGGGGGGCCACAGATACGCAGTATTTT. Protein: CSARAVTSGGATDTQYF.

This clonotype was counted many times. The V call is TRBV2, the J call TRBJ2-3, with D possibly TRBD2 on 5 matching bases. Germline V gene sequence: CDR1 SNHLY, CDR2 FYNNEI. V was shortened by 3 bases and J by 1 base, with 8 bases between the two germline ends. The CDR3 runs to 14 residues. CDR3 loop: CASSERVGTDTQYF. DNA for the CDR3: TGTGCCAGCAGTGAGAGGGTTGGCACAGATACGCAGTATTTT.

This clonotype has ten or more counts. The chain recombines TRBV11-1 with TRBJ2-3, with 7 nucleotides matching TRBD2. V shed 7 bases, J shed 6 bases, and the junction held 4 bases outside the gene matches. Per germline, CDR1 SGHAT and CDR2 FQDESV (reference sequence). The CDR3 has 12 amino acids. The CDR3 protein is CASTHSGDTQYF. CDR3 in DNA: TGTGCCAGCACCCATAGCGGGGATACGCAGTATTTT.

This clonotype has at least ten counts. Written as DNA, the CDR3 is TGTGCCAGCAACGTACGGCCGAACTATGGCTACACCTTC. It is translated as CASNVRPNYGYTF. This chain links TRBV6-1 with TRBJ1-2, with D uncertain. Germline assignment: CDR1 MNHNS and CDR2 SASEGT. The CDR3 contains 13 residues. The V and J ends lost 7 bases and 2 bases respectively, with 11 bases between them.

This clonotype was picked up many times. The CDR3 DNA is TGTGCCAGCAGTTACATACACGACGGAGAGACCCAGTACTTC. This codes for CASSYIHDGETQYF. The V call is TRBV6-2 or TRBV6-3, the J call TRBJ2-5; D unresolved. CDR1 is MNHEY, CDR2 SVGEGT, per germline. The CDR3 spans 14 residues. Trimming cost V 2 bases and J 4 bases, with 11 bases left between them.

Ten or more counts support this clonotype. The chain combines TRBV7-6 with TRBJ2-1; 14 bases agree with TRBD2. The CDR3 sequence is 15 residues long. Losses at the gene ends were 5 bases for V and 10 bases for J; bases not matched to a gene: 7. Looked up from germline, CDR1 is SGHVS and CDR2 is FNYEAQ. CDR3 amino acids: CASSMTSGGAGEQFF. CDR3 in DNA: TGTGCCAGCAGCATGACTAGCGGGGGGGCGGGCGAGCAGTTCTTC.